The 22 T cell receptor beta chains given below trace back to one sample, sequenced in a study of blood T cell repertoires in COVID-19. TCRdb keeps only in-frame clones here, not all; method: immunoSEQ multiplex PCR. The table lists over 85,000 clones, 65% to 90% of them singletons. The sequencing input was peripheral blood. These receptors all stem from a woman over 75 with acute or convalescent COVID-19.

V and J are TRBV18 and TRBJ1-1, with D possibly TRBD1 on 6 matching bases. Trimming took off 3 bases at V and 11 bases at J, with 13 bases between the two ends. The CDR3 length is 12 residues. Germline V gives CDR1 KGHSH, CDR2 LQKENI. The CDR3 DNA reads as TGTGCCAGCTCACCCCCGGACAGAATTGCTTTCTTT. It encodes CASSPPDRIAFF.

This clone was detected only once. V and J are TRBV7-9 and TRBJ2-2; D is uncertain. This CDR3 spans 10 amino acids. Trimming stripped 10 bases from V and 5 bases from J, with 5 bases between. Germline V lookup: CDR1 SEHNR, CDR2 FQNEAQ (reference sequence). CDR3 residues: CATRTGELFF. CDR3 DNA: TGTGCCACCCGTACCGGGGAGCTGTTTTTT.

The DNA of the CDR3 is TGTGCCAGCAGCTTTGATGCGACCTACGAGCAGTACTTC. Translated, it gives CASSFDATYEQYF. V is TRBV7-9 and J is TRBJ2-7; D remains unclear. Trimming removed 3 bases at V and 2 bases at J, with 8 bases between. CDR3 length equals 13 residues. Germline V CDR1 and CDR2: SEHNR, FQNEAQ (reference sequence).

The V gene is TRBV11-2, the J gene TRBJ2-7, with D unresolved. V lost 0 bases and J lost 3, with 9 bases in between. Germline-derived CDR1 and CDR2 are SGHAT and FQNNGV. CDR3 length: 14 residues. CDR3 in amino acids: CASSLEWQIYEQYF. The CDR3 DNA is TGTGCCAGCAGCTTAGAATGGCAGATCTACGAGCAGTACTTC.

This clone was counted once. The chain recombines TRBV29-1 with TRBJ1-1; TRBD1 aligns across 12 bases. Unmatched junction bases numbered 8, after V lost 4 bases and J lost 8 bases. The V gene's germline CDR1 is SQVTM and CDR2 ANQGSEA. There are 14 residues in the CDR3. CDR3 residues: CSVAGGQGAEEAFF. Written as DNA, the CDR3 is TGCAGCGTTGCGGGGGGACAGGGGGCTGAGGAAGCTTTCTTT.

The rearrangement links TRBV9 to TRBJ2-7, with TRBD2 as a possible D gene (7 bases). CDR1 SGDLS and CDR2 YYNGEE come from the germline V gene. V was pared by 4 bases and J by 4 bases, with 18 bases between. The CDR3 totals 15 residues. The CDR3 DNA sequence: TGTGCCAGCAGCCCCGGGGGGCCTCGAGGATACGAGCAGTACTTC. Translating gives CASSPGGPRGYEQYF.

The chain's CDR3 is CASSLVTVNTGELFF. CDR3 DNA sequence: TGCGCCAGCAGCTTGGTGACAGTTAACACCGGGGAGCTGTTTTTT. The V and J genes are TRBV5-1 and TRBJ2-2; D is perhaps TRBD1 (5 bases). Germline assignment: CDR1 SGHRS and CDR2 YFSETQ. V was clipped by 0 bases and J by 2 bases, with 8 bases between them. The length of the CDR3 is 15 residues.

J is TRBJ2-1 and V is TRBV12-3 or TRBV12-4; D remains unclear. This CDR3 comprises 13 residues. The V and J ends lost 2 bases and 5 bases respectively, with 7 bases between them. This CDR3 is CASSLIPNNEQFF. The DNA for the CDR3 is TGTGCCAGCAGTTTAATACCTAACAATGAGCAGTTCTTC.

This clone has just one count. The CDR3 coding sequence is TGTGCCAGTAATCCGAGGGCGGTTAATCAGCCCCAGCATTTT. Encoded protein: CASNPRAVNQPQHF. The V gene is TRBV19, the J gene TRBJ1-5; D is ambiguous. CDR1 and CDR2 (germline): LNHDA, SQIVND (reference sequence). Trimming pared 7 bases from V and 4 bases from J, leaving 14 bases between. The CDR3 contains 14 residues.

The gene calls are TRBV6-4 and TRBJ1-1, with D hard to call. Trimming took off 8 bases at V and 0 bases at J, with 10 bases between the two ends. From germline, CDR1 is MRHNA and CDR2 SNTAGT. This CDR3 has 13 residues. CDR3 nucleotides: TGTGCCAGCCGAAGAACAGTGAACACTGAAGCTTTCTTT. It translates to CASRRTVNTEAFF.

The chain carries TRBV28 and TRBJ2-1; D is uncertain. The CDR3 contains 11 residues. Germline V gives CDR1 MDHEN, CDR2 SYDVKM. Trimming took 5 bases from V and 10 from J, leaving 9 bases between them. CDR3 sequence: CASSLPGEQFF. The CDR3 coding sequence is TGTGCCAGCAGTCTGCCAGGCGAGCAGTTCTTC.

The chain recombines TRBV7-2 with TRBJ2-1, with D tentatively TRBD1 (6 bases). With 1 base removed from V and 9 bases from J, the gap between germline ends came to 13 bases. The germline V gene has CDR1 SGHTA and CDR2 FQGNSA. This CDR3 has 14 residues. The CDR3: CASSLEASRGEQFF. In DNA form, the CDR3 reads TGTGCCAGCAGCTTAGAGGCGTCCAGGGGTGAGCAGTTCTTC.

The J gene is TRBJ2-7, the V gene TRBV6-5, with TRBD1 matching 8 bases. V lost 6 bases to trimming and J lost 7 bases; unmatched junction nucleotides: 8. CDR1 MNHEY and CDR2 SVGAGI come from the germline V gene. The CDR3 contains 13 residues. The DNA for the CDR3 is TGTGCCAGCAGACTGACAGGGGTTGGAGAGCAGTACTTC. This codes for CASRLTGVGEQYF.

The J gene is TRBJ1-6, the V gene TRBV4-1; the match to TRBD1 covers 10 bases. Germline V gene sequence: CDR1 MGHRA, CDR2 YSYEKL. Unmatched junction bases numbered 5, after V lost 2 bases and J lost 7 bases. This CDR3 spans 16 amino acids. CDR3 in amino acids: CASSQKVGQGNSPLHF. CDR3 in DNA: TGCGCCAGCAGCCAAAAAGTGGGACAGGGGAATTCACCCCTCCACTTT.

The CDR3 loop is CASKMDTTNTEAFF. DNA of the CDR3: TGTGCCAGTAAGATGGACACGACGAACACTGAAGCTTTCTTT. The V gene is TRBV19, the J gene TRBJ1-1, with D maybe TRBD1 (5 bases). Germline loops: CDR1 LNHDA, CDR2 SQIVND (reference sequence). The CDR3 contains 14 residues. The V gene lost 7 bases and the J gene lost 1 base, with 13 bases spanning the gap.

CDR3 coding DNA: TGTGCCACCAGTGATTCGGACTATGGCTACACCTTC. It specifies CATSDSDYGYTF. This rearrangement joins TRBV24-1 to TRBJ1-2; no firm D call. Germline V gene data show CDR1 as KGHDR and CDR2 as SFDVKD. Trimming took 2 bases from V and 3 from J, leaving 3 bases between them. The CDR3 spans 12 residues.

This chain uses TRBV6-5 with TRBJ2-5, with 7 bases lining up with TRBD1. V lost 2 bases to trimming and J lost 4 bases; unmatched junction nucleotides: 4. The CDR3 sequence is 14 residues long. Germline CDR1 MNHEY, CDR2 SVGAGI. In DNA form, the CDR3 reads TGTGCCAGCAGTTACCACAGGGGTGGAGAGACCCAGTACTTC. Amino acids: CASSYHRGGETQYF.

The rearrangement uses TRBV3-1 (or the pseudogene TRBV3-2) and TRBJ2-7; D unclear. CDR3 size: 15 residues. Germline V gene data show CDR1 as LGHDT and CDR2 as YNNKEL (reference sequence). Trimming left V 1 base short and J 0 bases short, with 10 bases between. CDR3 region: CASSQVAASSYEQYF. The CDR3 bases are TGTGCCAGCAGCCAAGTCGCTGCTAGCTCCTACGAGCAGTACTTC.

The V gene is TRBV4-1, the J gene TRBJ2-2; the D gene is possibly TRBD1 (6 bases). The CDR3 sequence is 16 residues long. Trimming removed 5 bases at V and 5 bases at J, with 18 bases between. Germline lookup yields CDR1 MGHRA and CDR2 YSYEKL. The CDR3 DNA is TGCGCCAGCAGCATAAGTCCGGGACAAGGGACCGGGGAGCTGTTTTTT. It codes for CASSISPGQGTGELFF.

The rearrangement joins TRBV7-2 to TRBJ1-2, with unresolved D. Germline CDR1 is SGHTA and CDR2 is FQGNSA. This CDR3 comprises 14 residues. Deletions cut 6 bases from V and 3 bases from J, with 14 bases between. The CDR3 spells CASSLTSFDYGYTF. The CDR3 DNA sequence: TGTGCCAGCAGTTTGACATCCTTTGACTATGGCTACACCTTC.

The V gene is TRBV28, the J gene TRBJ2-1; weak D call: TRBD2 (7 bases). V lost 5 bases and J 8 bases, leaving 13 bases between the germline ends. The CDR3 runs to 13 residues. CDR1 is MDHEN and CDR2 is SYDVKM in the germline V gene. The chain's CDR3 is CASSSGGADEQFF. The CDR3 region has the DNA TGTGCCAGCAGTAGTGGGGGGGCGGATGAGCAGTTCTTC. Full variable domain (rest looked up from reference TRBV28 and TRBJ2-1): DVKVTQSSRYLVKRTGEKVFLECVQDMDHENMFWYRQDPGLGLRLIYFSYDVKMKEKGDIPEGYSVSREKKERFSLILESASTNQTSMYLCASSSGGADEQFFGPGTRLTVL.

The CDR3 sequence is CASSEGRTSGGGTQYF. The CDR3 DNA is TGTGCCAGCAGTGAAGGCCGGACTAGCGGGGGGGGGACCCAGTACTTC. The chain carries TRBV2 and TRBJ2-5; 15 nucleotides match TRBD2. The ends lost 1 base at V and 7 bases at J; junction bases unmatched: 4. The CDR3 spans 16 residues. CDR1 and CDR2 from the germline V gene are SNHLY and FYNNEI.